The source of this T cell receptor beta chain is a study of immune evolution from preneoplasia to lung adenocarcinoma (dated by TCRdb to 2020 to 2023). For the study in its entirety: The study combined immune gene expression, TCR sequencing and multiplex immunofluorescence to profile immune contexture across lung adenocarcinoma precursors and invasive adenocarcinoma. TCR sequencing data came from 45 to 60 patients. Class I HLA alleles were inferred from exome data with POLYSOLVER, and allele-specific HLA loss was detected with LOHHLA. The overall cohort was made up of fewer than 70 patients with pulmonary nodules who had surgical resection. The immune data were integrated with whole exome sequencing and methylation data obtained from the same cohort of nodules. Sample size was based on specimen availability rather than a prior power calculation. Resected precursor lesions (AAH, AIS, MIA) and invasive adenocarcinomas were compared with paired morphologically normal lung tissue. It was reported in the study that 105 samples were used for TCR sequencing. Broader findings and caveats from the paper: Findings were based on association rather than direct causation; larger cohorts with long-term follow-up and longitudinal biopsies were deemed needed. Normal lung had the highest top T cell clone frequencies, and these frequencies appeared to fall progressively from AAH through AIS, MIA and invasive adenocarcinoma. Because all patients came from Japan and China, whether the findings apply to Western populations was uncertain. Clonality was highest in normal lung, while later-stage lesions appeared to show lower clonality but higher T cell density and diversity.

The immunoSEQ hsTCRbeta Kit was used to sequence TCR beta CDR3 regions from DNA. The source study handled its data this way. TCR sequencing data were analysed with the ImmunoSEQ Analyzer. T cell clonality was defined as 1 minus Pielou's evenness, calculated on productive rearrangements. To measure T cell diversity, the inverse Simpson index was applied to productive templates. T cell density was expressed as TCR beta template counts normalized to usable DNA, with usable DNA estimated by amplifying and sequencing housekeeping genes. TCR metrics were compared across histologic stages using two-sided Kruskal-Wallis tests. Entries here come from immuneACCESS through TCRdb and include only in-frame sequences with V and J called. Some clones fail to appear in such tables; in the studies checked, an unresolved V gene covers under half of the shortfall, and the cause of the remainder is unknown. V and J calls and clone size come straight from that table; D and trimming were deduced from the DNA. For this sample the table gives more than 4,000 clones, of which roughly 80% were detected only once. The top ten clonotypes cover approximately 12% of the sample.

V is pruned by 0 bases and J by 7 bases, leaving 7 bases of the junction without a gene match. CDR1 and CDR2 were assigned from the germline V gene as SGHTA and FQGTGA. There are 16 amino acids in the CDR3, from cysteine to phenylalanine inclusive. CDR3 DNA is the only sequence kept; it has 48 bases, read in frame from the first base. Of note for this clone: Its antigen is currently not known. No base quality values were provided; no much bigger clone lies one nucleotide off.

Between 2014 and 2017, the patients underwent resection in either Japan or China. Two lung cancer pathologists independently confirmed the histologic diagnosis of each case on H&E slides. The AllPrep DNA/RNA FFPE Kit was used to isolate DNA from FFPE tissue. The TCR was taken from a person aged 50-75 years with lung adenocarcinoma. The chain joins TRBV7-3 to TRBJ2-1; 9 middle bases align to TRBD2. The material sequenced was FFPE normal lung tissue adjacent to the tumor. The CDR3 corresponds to CASSLTASGTKNEQFF. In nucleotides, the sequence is TGTGCCAGCAGCTTAACGGCTAGCGGGACTAAAAATGAGCAGTTCTTC.